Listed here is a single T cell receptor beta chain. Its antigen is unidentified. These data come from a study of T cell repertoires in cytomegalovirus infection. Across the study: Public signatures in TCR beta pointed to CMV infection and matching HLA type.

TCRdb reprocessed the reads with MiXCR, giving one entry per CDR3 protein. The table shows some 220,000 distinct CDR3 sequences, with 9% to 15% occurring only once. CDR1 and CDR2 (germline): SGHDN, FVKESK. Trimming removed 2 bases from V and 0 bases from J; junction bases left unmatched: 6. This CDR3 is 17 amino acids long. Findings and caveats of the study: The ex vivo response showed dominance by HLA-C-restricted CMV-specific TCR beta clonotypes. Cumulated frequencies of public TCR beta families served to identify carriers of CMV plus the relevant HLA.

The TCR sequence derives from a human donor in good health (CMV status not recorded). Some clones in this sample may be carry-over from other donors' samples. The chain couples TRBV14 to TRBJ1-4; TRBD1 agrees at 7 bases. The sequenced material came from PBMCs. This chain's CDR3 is CASSQHRQGATNEKLFF. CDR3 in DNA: TGTGCCAGCAGCCAACACCGGCAGGGGGCAACTAATGAAAAACTGTTTTTT. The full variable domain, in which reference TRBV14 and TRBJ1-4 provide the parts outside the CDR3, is EAGVTQFPSHSVIEKGQTVTLRCDPISGHDNLYWYRRVMGKEIKFLLHFVKESKQDESGMPNNRFLAERTGGTYSTLKVQPAELEDSGVYFCASSQHRQGATNEKLFFGSGTQLSVL.